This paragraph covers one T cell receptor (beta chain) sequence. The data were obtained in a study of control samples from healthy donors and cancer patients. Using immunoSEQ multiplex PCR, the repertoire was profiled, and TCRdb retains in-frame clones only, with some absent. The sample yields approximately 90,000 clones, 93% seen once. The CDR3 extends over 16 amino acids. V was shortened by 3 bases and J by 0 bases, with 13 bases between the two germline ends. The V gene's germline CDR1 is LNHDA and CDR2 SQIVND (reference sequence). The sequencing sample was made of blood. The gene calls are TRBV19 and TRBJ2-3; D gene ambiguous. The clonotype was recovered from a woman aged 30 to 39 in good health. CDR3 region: CASSIISGASTDTQYF. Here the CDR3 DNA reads TGTGCCAGTAGTATTATCTCCGGTGCTAGCACAGATACGCAGTATTTT. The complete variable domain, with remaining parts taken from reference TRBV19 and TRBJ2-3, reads DGGITQSPKYLFRKEGQNVTLSCEQNLNHDAMYWYRQDPGQGLRLIYYSQIVNDFQKGDIAEGYSVSREKKESFPLTVTSAQKNPTAFYLCASSIISGASTDTQYFGPGTRLTVL.